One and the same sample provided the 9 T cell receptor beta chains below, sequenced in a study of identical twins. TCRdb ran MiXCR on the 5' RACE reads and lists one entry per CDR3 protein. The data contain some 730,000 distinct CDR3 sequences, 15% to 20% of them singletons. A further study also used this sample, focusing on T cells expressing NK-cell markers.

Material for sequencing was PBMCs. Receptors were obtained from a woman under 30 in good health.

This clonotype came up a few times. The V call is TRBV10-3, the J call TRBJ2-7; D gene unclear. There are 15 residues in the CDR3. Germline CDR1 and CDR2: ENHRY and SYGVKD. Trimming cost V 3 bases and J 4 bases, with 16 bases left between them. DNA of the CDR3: TGTGCCATCAGTGACAAGGCCTCAGGCGTTTACGAGCAGTACTTC. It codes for CAISDKASGVYEQYF.

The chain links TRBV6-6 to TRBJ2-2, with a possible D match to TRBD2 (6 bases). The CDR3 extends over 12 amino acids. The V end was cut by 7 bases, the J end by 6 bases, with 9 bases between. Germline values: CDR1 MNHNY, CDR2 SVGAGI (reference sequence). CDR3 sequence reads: CASKERAGELFF. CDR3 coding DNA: TGTGCCAGCAAGGAGCGGGCCGGGGAGCTGTTTTTT.

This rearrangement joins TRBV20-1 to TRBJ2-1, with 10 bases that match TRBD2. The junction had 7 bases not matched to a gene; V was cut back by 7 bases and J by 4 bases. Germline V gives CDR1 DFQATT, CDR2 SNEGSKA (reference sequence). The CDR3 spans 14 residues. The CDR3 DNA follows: TGCAGTGGTGTAGCGGGAGGACCGTACAATGAGCAGTTCTTC. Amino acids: CSGVAGGPYNEQFF.

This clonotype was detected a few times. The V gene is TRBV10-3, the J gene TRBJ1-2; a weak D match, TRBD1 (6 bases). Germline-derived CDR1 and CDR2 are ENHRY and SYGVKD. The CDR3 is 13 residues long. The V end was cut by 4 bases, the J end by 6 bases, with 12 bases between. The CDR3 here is CAISAKNRDGYTF. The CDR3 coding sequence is TGTGCCATCAGTGCGAAAAACAGGGATGGCTACACCTTC.

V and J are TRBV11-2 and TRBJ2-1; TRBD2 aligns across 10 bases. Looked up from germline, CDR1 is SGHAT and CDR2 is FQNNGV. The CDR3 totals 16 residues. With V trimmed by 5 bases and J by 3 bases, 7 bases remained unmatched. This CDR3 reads CASSHRLAGRYNEQFF. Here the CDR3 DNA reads TGTGCCAGCAGCCACAGACTAGCGGGTCGCTACAATGAGCAGTTCTTC.

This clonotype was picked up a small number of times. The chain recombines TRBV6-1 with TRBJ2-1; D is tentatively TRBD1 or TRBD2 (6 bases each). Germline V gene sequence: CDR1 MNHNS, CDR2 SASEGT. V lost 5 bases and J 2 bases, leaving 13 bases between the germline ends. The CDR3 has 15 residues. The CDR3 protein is CASSRGDSPYNEQFF. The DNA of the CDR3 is TGTGCCAGCAGTAGGGGGGACTCACCCTACAATGAGCAGTTCTTC.

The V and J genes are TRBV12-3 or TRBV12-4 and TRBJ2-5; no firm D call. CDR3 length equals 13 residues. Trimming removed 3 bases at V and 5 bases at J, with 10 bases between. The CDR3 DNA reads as TGTGCCAGCAGTTTTATTCTGGGGGAGACCCAGTACTTC. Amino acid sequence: CASSFILGETQYF.

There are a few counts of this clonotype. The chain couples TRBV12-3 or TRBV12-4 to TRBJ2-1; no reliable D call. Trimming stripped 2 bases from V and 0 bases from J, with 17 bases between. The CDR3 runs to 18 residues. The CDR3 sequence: CASSLRHLTSSSYNEQFF. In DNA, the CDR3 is TGTGCCAGCAGTTTACGACACCTCACATCCTCCTCCTACAATGAGCAGTTCTTC.

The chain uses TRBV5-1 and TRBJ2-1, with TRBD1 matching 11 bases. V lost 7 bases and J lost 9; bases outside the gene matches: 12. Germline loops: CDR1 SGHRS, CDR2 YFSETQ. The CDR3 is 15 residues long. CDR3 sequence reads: CASQSRDRGKGEQFF. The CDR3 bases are TGCGCCAGCCAGAGCCGGGACAGGGGGAAAGGTGAGCAGTTCTTC.